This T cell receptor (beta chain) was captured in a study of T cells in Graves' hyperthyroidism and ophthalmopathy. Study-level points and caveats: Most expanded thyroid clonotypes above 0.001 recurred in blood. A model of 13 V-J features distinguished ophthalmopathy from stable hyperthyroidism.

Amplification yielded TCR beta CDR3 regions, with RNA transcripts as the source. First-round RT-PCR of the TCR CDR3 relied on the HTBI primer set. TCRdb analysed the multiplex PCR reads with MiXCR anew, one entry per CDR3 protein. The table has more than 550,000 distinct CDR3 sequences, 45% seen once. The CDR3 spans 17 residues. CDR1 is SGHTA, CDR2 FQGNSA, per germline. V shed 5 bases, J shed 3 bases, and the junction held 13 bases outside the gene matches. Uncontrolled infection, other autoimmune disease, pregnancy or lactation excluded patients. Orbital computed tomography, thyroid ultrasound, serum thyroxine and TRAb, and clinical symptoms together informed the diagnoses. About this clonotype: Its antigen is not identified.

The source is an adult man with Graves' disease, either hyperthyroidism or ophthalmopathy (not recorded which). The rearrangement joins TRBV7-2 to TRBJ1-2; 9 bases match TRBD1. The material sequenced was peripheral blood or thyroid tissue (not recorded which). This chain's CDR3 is CASSPAGGQGSYYGYTF. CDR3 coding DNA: TGTGCCAGCAGCCCAGCGGGGGGACAGGGTAGTTACTATGGCTACACCTTC.